The 14 T cell receptor beta chains below all came from one sample that was sequenced in a study of cytomegalovirus exposure and HLA in healthy donors. The PCR contained 60 Vbeta and 13 Jbeta primers. Some clones are missing from TCRdb's copy, which holds only in-frame ones; the method was immunoSEQ multiplex PCR. The table has some 190,000 clones, around 82% seen once. Sequences were obtained from PBMCs. These receptors all come from a man in his forties in good health and CMV-seropositive.

This chain links TRBV6-1 with TRBJ2-2; D call uncertain. CDR3 length: 13 amino acids. The V and J ends lost 2 bases and 4 bases respectively, with 5 bases between them. Germline V gives CDR1 MNHNS, CDR2 SASEGT. The CDR3 DNA sequence: TGTGCCAGCAGTGAAACGCGCACCGGGGAGCTGTTTTTT. It encodes CASSETRTGELFF.

The chain combines TRBV5-1 with TRBJ2-3; 7 positions agree with TRBD1. The J segment lost 1 base and the V segment lost 4 bases, leaving 3 bases of the junction unmatched. The V gene's germline CDR1 is SGHRS and CDR2 YFSETQ. The CDR3 spans 14 residues. CDR3 DNA sequence: TGCGCCAGCAGCCCAGACAGGGGCACAGATACGCAGTATTTT. Its protein product is CASSPDRGTDTQYF. The whole variable domain, remainder taken from reference TRBV5-1 and TRBJ2-3, is KAGVTQTPRYLIKTRGQQVTLSCSPISGHRSVSWYQQTPGQGLQFLFEYFSETQRNKGNFPGRFSGRQFSNSRSEMNVSTLELGDSALYLCASSPDRGTDTQYFGPGTRLTVL.

The chain employs TRBV7-3 and TRBJ2-3, with D possibly TRBD2 on 6 matching bases. The CDR3 length is 15 residues. Germline lookup yields CDR1 SGHTA and CDR2 FQGTGA. V shed 4 bases and J shed 2 bases, with 13 bases lying between them. CDR3: CASSSGSPTTDTQYF. The CDR3, as DNA: TGTGCCAGCAGCTCCGGGAGTCCCACCACAGATACGCAGTATTTT.

The rearrangement joins TRBV27 to TRBJ2-5, with 15 nucleotides matching TRBD2. Germline CDR1 is MNHEY and CDR2 is SMNVEV (reference sequence). With V trimmed by 6 bases and J by 5 bases, 4 bases remained unmatched. The CDR3 is made up of 15 amino acids. The DNA of the CDR3 is TGTGCCAGCAGCGGACTAGCGGGAGGGCTTGAGACCCAGTACTTC. Translating gives CASSGLAGGLETQYF.

The chain joins TRBV25-1 to TRBJ1-5; D is perhaps TRBD1 (5 bases). From germline, CDR1 is MGHDK and CDR2 SYGVNS. This CDR3 has 14 residues. The germline V and J ends were trimmed by 6 bases and 1 base, with 10 bases remaining between them. This chain's CDR3 is CASRTATSNQPQHF. In DNA, the CDR3 is TGTGCCAGCAGGACAGCCACAAGCAATCAGCCCCAGCATTTT. Combining the CDR3 with reference TRBV25-1 and TRBJ1-5 gives the whole variable domain EADIYQTPRYLVIGTGKKITLECSQTMGHDKMYWYQQDPGMELHLIHYSYGVNSTEKGDLSSESTVSRIRTEHFPLTLESARPSHTSQYLCASRTATSNQPQHFGDGTRLSIL.

In its sample, this clone was seen a few times. V is TRBV28 and J is TRBJ1-3; perhaps TRBD1 as D (5 bases). The V gene lost 3 bases and the J gene lost 2 bases, with 11 bases spanning the gap. This CDR3 has 15 residues. Germline V CDR1 and CDR2: MDHEN, SYDVKM. CDR3 loop: CASSFLMGPGNTIYF. CDR3 nucleotide sequence: TGTGCCAGCAGTTTTCTAATGGGGCCTGGAAACACCATATATTTT.

This clone turned up a few times. V gene TRBV19 combines with J gene TRBJ1-1; 7 positions agree with TRBD1. Per germline, CDR1 LNHDA and CDR2 SQIVND (reference sequence). Trimming took 8 bases from V and 9 from J; bases not matched to a gene: 9. The CDR3 is 12 residues long. This chain's CDR3 is CASGPDRAKAFF. The CDR3 DNA sequence: TGTGCCAGTGGCCCTGACAGGGCCAAAGCTTTCTTT.

The chain uses TRBV10-3 and TRBJ1-4; tentatively, D is TRBD1 (6 bases). In germline, CDR1 is ENHRY, CDR2 SYGVKD. V was clipped by 3 bases and J by 4 bases, with 12 bases between them. The CDR3 has 15 residues. This CDR3 reads CAISEDRGNNEKLFF. CDR3 nucleotides: TGTGCCATCAGTGAAGATAGGGGGAATAATGAAAAACTGTTTTTT.

The chain carries TRBV27 and TRBJ1-2, with D perhaps TRBD1 (5 bases). Per germline, CDR1 MNHEY and CDR2 SMNVEV (reference sequence). This CDR3 is 13 amino acids long. Trimming stripped 5 bases from V and 4 bases from J, with 11 bases between. The CDR3 protein is CASSKDNSYGYTF. The CDR3 nucleotides read TGTGCCAGCAGTAAGGACAACTCCTATGGCTACACCTTC.

The CDR3 DNA reads as TGTGCCAGCAGTTTGGACAGTTCCAGAACCTACGAGCAGTACTTC. This codes for CASSLDSSRTYEQYF. The genes are TRBV27 and TRBJ2-7; TRBD1 might be the D (6 bases). The V end lost 3 bases, the J end lost 2 bases, and 14 bases lay between the germline ends. This CDR3 has 15 amino acids. From germline, CDR1 is MNHEY and CDR2 SMNVEV (reference sequence).

The chain recombines TRBV19 with TRBJ2-1; 14 bases are shared with TRBD2. The V segment lost 6 bases and the J segment 7 bases; nucleotides outside the gene matches: 11. Germline values: CDR1 LNHDA, CDR2 SQIVND (reference sequence). The CDR3 has 17 residues. The DNA for the CDR3 is TGTGCCAGTAGCCCCCGGGGGACTAGCGGGGGTGTGAATGAGCAGTTCTTC. Its translation: CASSPRGTSGGVNEQFF. Looking up the rest from reference TRBV19 and TRBJ2-1 gives the full variable domain: DGGITQSPKYLFRKEGQNVTLSCEQNLNHDAMYWYRQDPGQGLRLIYYSQIVNDFQKGDIAEGYSVSREKKESFPLTVTSAQKNPTAFYLCASSPRGTSGGVNEQFFGPGTRLTVL.

A single count supports this clone. In DNA, the CDR3 is TGCGCCAGCAGGGGACTAGCGGGATTCCAAGAGACCCAGTACTTC. Amino acid sequence: CASRGLAGFQETQYF. The J gene is TRBJ2-5, the V gene TRBV10-1; 13 nucleotides match TRBD2. Trimming at V came to 6 bases and at J to 1 base, leaving 2 bases not matched to a gene. Germline loops: CDR1 WNHNN, CDR2 SYGVQD (reference sequence). The CDR3 runs to 15 residues.

The rearrangement uses TRBV4-3 and TRBJ2-5; D is possibly TRBD2 (6 bases). With 4 bases removed from V and 4 bases from J, the gap between germline ends came to 16 bases. Germline loops: CDR1 LGHNA, CDR2 YSLEER. There are 15 residues in the CDR3. The CDR3, as DNA: TGCGCCAGCAGCCTAGCCAACGGGGGAAGAGAGACCCAGTACTTC. Protein product: CASSLANGGRETQYF.

The chain combines TRBV6-4 with TRBJ2-1; TRBD2 aligns across 7 bases. Per germline, CDR1 MRHNA and CDR2 SNTAGT. The CDR3 totals 15 residues. Trimming removed 4 bases from V and 0 bases from J; junction bases left unmatched: 3. CDR3 sequence reads: CASSVASGSYNEQFF. CDR3 nucleotides: TGTGCCAGCAGTGTGGCTAGCGGCTCCTACAATGAGCAGTTCTTC.